A single sample gave rise to the 29 T cell receptor beta chains below, sequenced in a study of T cell repertoires in cytomegalovirus infection (dated by TCRdb to between 2018 and 2020). In light of the paper, this sample's treatment or condition label describes: in vitro stimulation with specific CMV peptide epitopes to enrich CMV-specific T cells. Their target antigens are unknown. Sequencing used an Illumina HiSeq 1500. TCRdb cleaned the public reads at Q25 with fastp, built clones with MiXCR and kept in-frame beta chains. CDR3 protein sequences are deduplicated, and each keeps its most common genes and DNA. Counted in this sample were 450,000 to 600,000 distinct CDR3 sequences; roughly a third of them appeared once. The ten most abundant clones make up roughly a sixth of the sample. Sequences were derived from cultured PBMCs, sampled from culture after CMV antigen stimulation. These receptors originate from a human donor in good health (CMV status not recorded). Some clones in this sample may be carry-over from other donors' samples.

This clonotype was detected many times. The chain joins TRBV7-2 to TRBJ1-1; D uncertain. The V end lost 1 base, the J end lost 0 bases, and 3 bases lay between the germline ends. The CDR3 is 13 amino acids. CDR1 and CDR2 (germline): SGHTA, FQGNSA. The CDR3 sequence is CASSLGMNTEAFF. The CDR3 DNA sequence: TGTGCCAGCAGCTTAGGTATGAACACTGAAGCTTTCTTT.

V gene TRBV11-2 combines with J gene TRBJ2-7; 10 bases are shared with TRBD2. CDR3 length equals 18 residues. V was pared by 3 bases and J by 0 bases, with 11 bases of the junction left unmatched. In germline, CDR1 is SGHAT, CDR2 FQNNGV. This chain's CDR3 is CASSFVLAGFKGSYEQYV. The CDR3 nucleotides are TGTGCCAGCAGCTTTGTACTAGCGGGATTCAAGGGCTCCTACGAGCAGTACGTC.

This clonotype was seen at least ten times. The chain employs TRBV28 and TRBJ2-7; 8 nucleotides line up with TRBD2. Germline assignment: CDR1 MDHEN and CDR2 SYDVKM. The CDR3 covers 13 residues. V was clipped by 6 bases and J by 2 bases; unmatched bases: 3. Here the CDR3 DNA reads TGTGCCAGCAGCATACTAGCGGCCTACGAGCAGTACTTC. Translation gives CASSILAAYEQYF. The whole variable domain, remainder taken from reference TRBV28 and TRBJ2-7, is DVKVTQSSRYLVKRTGEKVFLECVQDMDHENMFWYRQDPGLGLRLIYFSYDVKMKEKGDIPEGYSVSREKKERFSLILESASTNQTSMYLCASSILAAYEQYFGPGTRLTVT.

The rearrangement joins TRBV7-6 to TRBJ2-3, with 10 bases fitting TRBD2. Losses at the gene ends were 2 bases for V and 3 bases for J; bases not matched to a gene: 11. CDR1 and CDR2 (germline): SGHVS, FNYEAQ. CDR3 length: 18 amino acids. CDR3 amino acids: CASSLKASGRVSTDTQYF. In nucleotides, the CDR3 is TGTGCCAGCAGCTTAAAGGCTAGCGGGAGAGTTTCGACAGATACGCAGTATTTT.

This clonotype was detected ten times or more. The gene calls are TRBV7-2 and TRBJ2-1; perhaps D is TRBD1 or TRBD2 (5 bases each). With 2 bases removed from V and 10 bases from J, the gap between germline ends came to 18 bases. The CDR3 is made up of 15 amino acids. Germline V gene data show CDR1 as SGHTA and CDR2 as FQGNSA. The CDR3: CASSLRSGHKREQFF. The CDR3 nucleotides are TGTGCCAGCAGCTTACGAAGCGGACATAAACGAGAGCAGTTCTTC. The entire variable domain, with the rest obtained from reference TRBV7-2 and TRBJ2-1, is as follows: GAGVSQSPSNKVTEKGKDVELRCDPISGHTALYWYRQSLGQGLEFLIYFQGNSAPDKSGLPSDRFSAERTGGSVSTLTIQRTQQEDSAVYLCASSLRSGHKREQFFGPGTRLTVL.

The chain combines TRBV6-2 or TRBV6-3 with TRBJ2-7; D is perhaps TRBD1 or TRBD2 (6 bases each). V lost 5 bases and J 2 bases, leaving 13 bases between the germline ends. The CDR3 has 14 residues. CDR1 is MNHEY, CDR2 SVGEGT, per germline. CDR3 nucleotide sequence: TGTGCCAGCAGTGACGGGGGCGGTCCCTACGAGCAGTACGTC. Translating gives CASSDGGGPYEQYV.

This clonotype was seen more than once but under ten times. The J gene is TRBJ2-1, the V gene TRBV11-2; 11 bases map to TRBD1. The CDR3 is 16 amino acids. CDR1 and CDR2 (germline): SGHAT, FQNNGV. The junction had 2 bases not matched to a gene; V was cut back by 1 base and J by 3 bases. The CDR3 nucleotides read TGTGCCAGCAGCTTAGCGGGACAGGGGGGCTACAATGAGCAGTTCTTC. Its protein product is CASSLAGQGGYNEQFF.

The CDR3 loop reads CASSHRGQETQYF. CDR3 nucleotide sequence: TGTGCCAGCAGCCACCGGGGACAAGAGACCCAGTACTTC. The chain links TRBV14 to TRBJ2-5, with D maybe TRBD2 (5 bases). The length of the CDR3 is 13 residues. From germline, CDR1 is SGHDN and CDR2 FVKESK. V lost 3 bases and J lost 2, with 7 bases in between.

This clonotype has more than one count but fewer than ten. J is TRBJ1-5 and V is TRBV7-9; 10 bases align to TRBD1. With V trimmed by 6 bases and J by 11 bases, 13 bases remained unmatched. The germline CDR1 and CDR2 sequences are SEHNR and FQNEAQ (reference sequence). This CDR3 has 15 residues. This CDR3 is CASSPGTGDVWAQHF. As DNA, the CDR3 is TGTGCCAGCAGTCCAGGGACAGGGGACGTATGGGCCCAGCATTTT. Supplemented by reference TRBV7-9 and TRBJ1-5, the full variable domain reads DTGVSQNPRHKITKRGQNVTFRCDPISEHNRLYWYRQTLGQGPEFLTYFQNEAQLEKSRLLSDRFSAERPKGSFSTLEIQRTEQGDSAMYLCASSPGTGDVWAQHFGDGTRLSIL.

This clonotype has a handful of counts. At one end the junction does not follow the germline gene, possibly because of a read error. The rearrangement uses TRBV4-3 and TRBJ2-7; 13 bases line up with TRBD2. The CDR3 runs 14 residues. The germline CDR1 and CDR2 sequences are LGHNA and YSLEER. The CDR3 loop reads CASSPRPGLAGRTF. As DNA, the CDR3 is TGCGCCAGCAGCCCCCGCCCGGGACTAGCGGGGAGAACGTTC.

The J gene is TRBJ2-2, the V gene TRBV5-4; TRBD1 agrees at 7 bases. The CDR3 contains 16 residues. Germline V gene sequence: CDR1 SGHNT, CDR2 YYREEE (reference sequence). V dropped 4 bases and J dropped 1; count of bases not matched to a gene: 7. CDR3 in amino acids: CASSRTGQLNTGELFF. The CDR3 nucleotides are TGTGCCAGCAGCCGGACGGGACAGTTGAACACCGGGGAGCTGTTTTTT.

This rearrangement joins TRBV4-1 to TRBJ2-7; the D gene could be TRBD1 or TRBD2 (5 bases each). Germline CDR1 and CDR2: MGHRA and YSYEKL. The CDR3 is made up of 16 amino acids. The ends were cut back, 4 bases at V and 2 bases at J, with 18 bases in the middle. The CDR3 loop reads CASSRDHGTVAYEQYF. The CDR3 coding sequence is TGCGCCAGCAGCCGGGACCACGGGACCGTGGCCTACGAGCAGTACTTC.

This chain connects TRBV12-3 or TRBV12-4 to TRBJ1-4; D unclear. The germline V and J ends were trimmed by 3 bases and 7 bases, with 18 bases remaining between them. The CDR3 spans 16 residues. Here the CDR3 DNA reads TGTGCCAGCAGTTTTTACCGGGCCATGGGGAGTGAAAAACTGTTTTTT. Its translation is CASSFYRAMGSEKLFF.

J is TRBJ2-7 and V is TRBV11-2; TRBD2 aligns across 9 bases. The trim removed 5 bases at V and 0 bases at J, leaving 5 bases unmatched. Germline-derived CDR1 and CDR2 are SGHAT and FQNNGV. CDR3 length: 15 amino acids. The CDR3 here is CASSDSSGSSYEQYV. Written as DNA, the CDR3 is TGTGCCAGCAGCGATAGTAGCGGGAGCTCCTACGAGCAGTACGTC.

The chain carries TRBV4-3 and TRBJ1-2; D gene uncertain. The germline gives CDR1 LGHNA, CDR2 YSLEER. V was clipped by 0 bases and J by 6 bases, with 8 bases between them. This CDR3 is 13 amino acids long. CDR3 sequence reads: CASSQDFGNGYTF. The CDR3 bases are TGCGCCAGCAGCCAAGATTTCGGGAATGGCTACACCTTC.

A few counts support this clonotype. V is TRBV4-3 and J is TRBJ2-2; D possibly corresponds to TRBD2 (6 bases). Germline CDR1 and CDR2: LGHNA and YSLEER. There are 14 residues in the CDR3. Trimming removed 1 base at V and 7 bases at J, with 10 bases between. DNA of the CDR3: TGCGCCAGCAGCCAAGCGGGAGCTGTCGGGGAGCTGTTTTTT. This encodes CASSQAGAVGELFF.

The table lists this clonotype with a few counts. The chain has TRBV11-2 and TRBJ1-2; the match to TRBD1 covers 12 bases. The CDR3 runs 17 residues. Per the germline V gene, CDR1 is SGHAT and CDR2 is FQNNGV. V shed 4 bases, J shed 3 bases, and the junction held 9 bases outside the gene matches. CDR3 bases: TGTGCCAGCAGCTCTCCGACCGGGACAGGGGGCGACTATGGCTACACCTTC. It is translated as CASSSPTGTGGDYGYTF.

This clonotype has ten or more counts. The V and J genes are TRBV7-2 and TRBJ1-2, with 7 bases matching TRBD1. This CDR3 comprises 15 residues. Losses at the gene ends were 1 base for V and 6 bases for J; bases not matched to a gene: 8. CDR1 is SGHTA, CDR2 FQGNSA, per germline. CDR3 DNA sequence: TGTGCCAGCAGCTTAGGGCCCGACAGGGTGCATGGCTACACCTTC. Its translation: CASSLGPDRVHGYTF.

The chain carries TRBV20-1 and TRBJ2-1; the match to TRBD2 covers 9 bases. The CDR3 extends over 14 amino acids. Unmatched junction bases numbered 7, after V lost 6 bases and J lost 4 bases. The germline V gene encodes CDR1 DFQATT and CDR2 SNEGSKA (reference sequence). CDR3 sequence (DNA): TGCAGTGCACAGTTGCGGGGGGGGTACAATGAGCAGTTCTTC. This sequence encodes CSAQLRGGYNEQFF.

V usage is TRBV19 and J usage is TRBJ1-2, with D hard to call. The V end lost 9 bases, the J end lost 4 bases, and 21 bases lay between the germline ends. CDR1 and CDR2 from the germline V gene are LNHDA and SQIVND (reference sequence). The CDR3 has 15 amino acids. The CDR3, as DNA: TGTGCCAGCGCGCCCCCGACATCTCTCGGCTATGGCTACACCTTC. It specifies CASAPPTSLGYGYTF.

This clonotype has a handful of counts. The chain is built from TRBV6-6 and TRBJ2-1; 12 bases agree with TRBD2. Per germline, CDR1 MNHNY and CDR2 SVGAGI (reference sequence). CDR3 length: 17 residues. Unmatched junction bases numbered 9, after V lost 2 bases and J lost 7 bases. CDR3 bases: TGTGCCAGCAGTTACATATTGTCTAGCGGGAGGGCAAATGAGCAGTTCTTC. Translated, it gives CASSYILSSGRANEQFF.

The chain carries TRBV6-4 and TRBJ2-2, with D maybe TRBD1 (5 bases). Trimming removed 5 bases from V and 5 bases from J, with 15 bases in between. The CDR3 extends over 15 amino acids. Germline V lookup: CDR1 MRHNA, CDR2 SNTAGT. The chain's CDR3 is CASSRPTGLTGELFF. DNA for the CDR3: TGTGCCAGCAGTCGCCCAACAGGTTTGACCGGGGAGCTGTTTTTT.

The J gene is TRBJ2-1, the V gene TRBV29-1; the D gene is possibly TRBD1 (5 bases). The CDR3 runs to 14 residues. Germline V gene lookup returns CDR1 SQVTM and CDR2 ANQGSEA. Trimming took off 1 base at V and 4 bases at J, with 11 bases between the two ends. DNA of the CDR3: TGCAGCGTTGAAGGACAGAAGGATTACAATGAGCAGTTCTTC. Encoded protein: CSVEGQKDYNEQFF.

The J gene is TRBJ2-7, the V gene TRBV6-2 or TRBV6-3; a possible D gene is TRBD2 (5 bases). Germline V gene sequence: CDR1 MNHEY, CDR2 SVGEGT. V was pared by 0 bases and J by 0 bases, with 9 bases between. This CDR3 has 15 residues. This CDR3 reads CASSYSGGSSYEQYF. Here the CDR3 DNA reads TGTGCCAGCAGTTACTCGGGTGGGAGCTCCTACGAGCAGTACTTC.

This chain joins TRBV28 and TRBJ2-7, with 7 nucleotides matching TRBD1. Germline V lookup: CDR1 MDHEN, CDR2 SYDVKM. The J segment lost 3 bases and the V segment lost 4 bases, leaving 12 bases of the junction unmatched. The CDR3 has 16 amino acids. The chain's CDR3 is CASSSIPYGTDYEQYF. The CDR3, as DNA: TGTGCCAGCAGTTCGATCCCCTATGGGACAGACTACGAGCAGTACTTC. The full variable domain, in which reference TRBV28 and TRBJ2-7 provide the parts outside the CDR3, is DVKVTQSSRYLVKRTGEKVFLECVQDMDHENMFWYRQDPGLGLRLIYFSYDVKMKEKGDIPEGYSVSREKKERFSLILESASTNQTSMYLCASSSIPYGTDYEQYFGPGTRLTVT.

For this clonotype: The junction differs from germline at one of its ends, possibly a read error. CDR3 nucleotides: TGTGCCAGTAAGGGAGTAGGGACAGCCGAAAACATTCAGTACTTC. This sequence encodes CASKGVGTAENIQYF. The chain combines TRBV19 with TRBJ2-4; TRBD1 aligns across 7 bases. CDR1 is LNHDA, CDR2 SQIVND, per germline (reference sequence). This CDR3 spans 15 amino acids.

Only a few counts were recorded for this clonotype. The J gene is TRBJ2-5, the V gene TRBV2, with D maybe TRBD1 (5 bases). Germline V CDR1 and CDR2: SNHLY, FYNNEI. With 6 bases removed from V and 3 bases from J, the gap between germline ends came to 14 bases. The CDR3 has 14 residues. The CDR3 is CASRLGQGEETQYF. In DNA form, the CDR3 reads TGTGCCAGCAGGTTGGGGCAGGGTGAAGAGACCCAGTACTTC.

This rearrangement joins TRBV28 to TRBJ1-1; D is unresolved. The CDR3 has 13 residues. Trimming cost V 7 bases and J 9 bases, with 18 bases left between them. CDR1 and CDR2 (germline): MDHEN, SYDVKM. Here the CDR3 reads CASTFGDNYKAFF. Written as DNA, the CDR3 is TGTGCCAGCACCTTTGGCGACAACTATAAAGCTTTCTTT.

The chain carries TRBV7-6 and TRBJ2-3; no clear D. V lost 6 bases and J lost 0, with 7 bases in between. From germline, CDR1 is SGHVS and CDR2 FNYEAQ. This CDR3 is built from 13 residues. The DNA of the CDR3 is TGTGCCAGCAGTCCGGACAGCACAGATACGCAGTATTTT. It is translated as CASSPDSTDTQYF.